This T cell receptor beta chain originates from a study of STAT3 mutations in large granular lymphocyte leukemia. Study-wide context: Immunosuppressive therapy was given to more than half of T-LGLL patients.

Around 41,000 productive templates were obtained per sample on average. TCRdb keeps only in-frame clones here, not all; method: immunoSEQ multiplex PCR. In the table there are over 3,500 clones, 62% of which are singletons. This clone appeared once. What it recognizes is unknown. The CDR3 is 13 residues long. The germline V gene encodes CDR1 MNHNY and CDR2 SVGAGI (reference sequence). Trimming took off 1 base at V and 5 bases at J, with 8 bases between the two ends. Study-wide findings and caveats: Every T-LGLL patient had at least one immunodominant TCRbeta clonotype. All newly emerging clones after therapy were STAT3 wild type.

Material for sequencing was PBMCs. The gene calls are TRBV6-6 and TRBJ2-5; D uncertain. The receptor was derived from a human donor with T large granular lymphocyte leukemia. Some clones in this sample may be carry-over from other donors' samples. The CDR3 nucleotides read TGTGCCAGCAGTTACTTTGTGGGGGAGACCCAGTACTTC. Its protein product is CASSYFVGETQYF.